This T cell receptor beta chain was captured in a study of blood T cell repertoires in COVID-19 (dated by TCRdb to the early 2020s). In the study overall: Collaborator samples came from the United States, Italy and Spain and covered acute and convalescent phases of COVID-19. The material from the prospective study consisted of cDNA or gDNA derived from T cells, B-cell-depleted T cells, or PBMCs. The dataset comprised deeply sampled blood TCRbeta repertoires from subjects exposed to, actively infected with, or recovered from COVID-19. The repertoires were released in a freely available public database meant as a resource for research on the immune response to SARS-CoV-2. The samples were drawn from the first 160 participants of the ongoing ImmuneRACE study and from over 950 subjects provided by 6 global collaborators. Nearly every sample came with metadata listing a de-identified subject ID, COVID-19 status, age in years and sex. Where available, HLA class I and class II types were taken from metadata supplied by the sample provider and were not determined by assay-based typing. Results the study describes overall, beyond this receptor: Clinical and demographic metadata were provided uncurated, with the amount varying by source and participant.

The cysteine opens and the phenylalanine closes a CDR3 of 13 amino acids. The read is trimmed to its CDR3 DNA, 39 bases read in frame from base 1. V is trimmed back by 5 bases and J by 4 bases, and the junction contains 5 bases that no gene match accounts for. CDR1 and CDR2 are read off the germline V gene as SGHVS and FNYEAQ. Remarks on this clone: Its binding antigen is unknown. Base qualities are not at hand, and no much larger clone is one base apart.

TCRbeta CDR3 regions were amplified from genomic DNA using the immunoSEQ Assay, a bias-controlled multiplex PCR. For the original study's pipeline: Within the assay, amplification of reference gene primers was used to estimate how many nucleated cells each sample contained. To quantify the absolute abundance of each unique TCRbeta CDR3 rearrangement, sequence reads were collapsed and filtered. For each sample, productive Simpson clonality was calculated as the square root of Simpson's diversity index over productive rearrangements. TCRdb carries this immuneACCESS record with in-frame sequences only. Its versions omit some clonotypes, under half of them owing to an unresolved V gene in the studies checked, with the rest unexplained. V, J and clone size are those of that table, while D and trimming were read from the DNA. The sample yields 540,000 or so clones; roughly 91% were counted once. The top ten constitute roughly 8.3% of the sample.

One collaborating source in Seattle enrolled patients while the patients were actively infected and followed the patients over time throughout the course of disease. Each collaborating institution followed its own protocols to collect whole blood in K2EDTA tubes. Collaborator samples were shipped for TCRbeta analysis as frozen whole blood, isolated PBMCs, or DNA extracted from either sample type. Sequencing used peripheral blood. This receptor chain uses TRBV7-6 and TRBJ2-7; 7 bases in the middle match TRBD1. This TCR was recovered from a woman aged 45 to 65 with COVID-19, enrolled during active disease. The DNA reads TGTGCCAGCAGCAGTAACAGGGGATACGAGCAGTACTTC. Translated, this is CASSSNRGYEQYF.